This T cell receptor beta chain was sequenced for a study of blood T cell repertoires in COVID-19 (TCRdb year 2020). The study in broad terms: Samples from collaborators originated in the United States, Italy and Spain and spanned both the acute and convalescent phases of COVID-19. The prospective study material was composed of cDNA or gDNA derived from T cells, B-cell-depleted T cells, or PBMCs. The dataset comprised deeply sampled blood TCRbeta repertoires from subjects exposed to, actively infected with, or recovered from COVID-19. The repertoires were released in a freely available public database meant as a resource for research on the immune response to SARS-CoV-2. Samples came from the ongoing ImmuneRACE study (first 160 participants) plus 1,254 subjects from 6 global collaborators. The sample metadata nearly always contained a de-identified subject ID, COVID-19 status, age in years and sex. Where available, HLA class I and class II types were taken from metadata supplied by the sample provider and were not determined by assay-based typing. Here is what the overall study found, with its caveats: How much clinical and demographic metadata was included differed by source and by participant, and the metadata was provided uncurated.

As regards this clone: Its antigen remains unidentified. The record has no base qualities; no much larger clone is one base away.

In Seattle, one collaborating source enrolled patients while the infection was active and tracked those patients longitudinally over the course of disease. Collaborating institutions collected whole blood in K2EDTA tubes following their own protocols. Collaborator samples were shipped for TCRbeta analysis as frozen whole blood, isolated PBMCs, or DNA extracted from either sample type. V drops 0 bases and J drops 6 bases, leaving 18 bases in between. The CDR3 numbers 16 residues from cysteine through phenylalanine. Solely the CDR3 DNA is kept, with 48 bases framed from the first base. CDR1 is given as SGDLS and CDR2 as YYNGEE, both from the germline V gene. The immunoSEQ Assay, a bias-controlled multiplex PCR, was used to amplify TCRbeta CDR3 regions from genomic DNA. From the authors' description of their analysis: Nucleated cell counts per sample were estimated from amplification of reference gene primers within the assay. To quantify the absolute abundance of each unique TCRbeta CDR3 rearrangement, sequence reads were collapsed and filtered. For each sample, productive Simpson clonality was calculated as the square root of Simpson's diversity index over productive rearrangements. The source is immuneACCESS, and TCRdb retained only in-frame sequences with V and J called. Part of the clones is not carried over; for the studies checked, unresolved V genes explain less than half of this, and the remainder is unexplained. V and J calls plus clone size are reproduced from that table; the DNA served to infer D and trimming. The sample data list some 220,000 clones, and approximately 85% of these were observed just once. The top ten hold approximately 5% of the sample.

The clonotype was recovered from a man aged 50 or older with COVID-19, enrolled during active disease. Material for sequencing was peripheral blood. This chain joins TRBV9 to TRBJ1-1; the D segment cannot be called with confidence. The CDR3 region has the sequence CASSVGVSGRAPEAFF. The DNA is TGTGCCAGCAGCGTAGGTGTAAGTGGGCGCGCCCCTGAAGCTTTCTTT.